This T cell receptor (beta chain) was recorded in a study of control samples from healthy donors and cancer patients (dated by TCRdb to the early 2020s). In regard to this clone: Its antigen is still unknown.

The library was generated by the immunoSEQ multiplex PCR assay. TCRdb's version of the immuneACCESS table is confined to in-frame rearrangements and falls short of the full clone set. An unresolved V gene accounts for under half of the shortfall where checked; the remainder is of unknown origin. For this sample, the table gives approximately 190,000 clones. The ten largest account for around 2% of the sample. At the junction V is shortened by 0 bases and J by 8 bases; bases outside the gene matches: 8. CDR1 and CDR2, looked up from the germline V gene, are SGDLS and YYNGEE. Including the terminal cysteine and phenylalanine, the CDR3 comprises 15 residues. Left in the record is the CDR3 DNA by itself, 45 bases read in frame from the first base.

Sequencing was carried out using blood. Recombination linked TRBV9 to TRBJ1-3; 7 central nucleotides agree with TRBD1. The sequence was obtained from a woman between 25 and 40 years old in good health. The nucleotides read TGTGCCAGCAGCGTAGCTTACAGGGGAAGGGACACCATATATTTT. It encodes CASSVAYRGRDTIYF.